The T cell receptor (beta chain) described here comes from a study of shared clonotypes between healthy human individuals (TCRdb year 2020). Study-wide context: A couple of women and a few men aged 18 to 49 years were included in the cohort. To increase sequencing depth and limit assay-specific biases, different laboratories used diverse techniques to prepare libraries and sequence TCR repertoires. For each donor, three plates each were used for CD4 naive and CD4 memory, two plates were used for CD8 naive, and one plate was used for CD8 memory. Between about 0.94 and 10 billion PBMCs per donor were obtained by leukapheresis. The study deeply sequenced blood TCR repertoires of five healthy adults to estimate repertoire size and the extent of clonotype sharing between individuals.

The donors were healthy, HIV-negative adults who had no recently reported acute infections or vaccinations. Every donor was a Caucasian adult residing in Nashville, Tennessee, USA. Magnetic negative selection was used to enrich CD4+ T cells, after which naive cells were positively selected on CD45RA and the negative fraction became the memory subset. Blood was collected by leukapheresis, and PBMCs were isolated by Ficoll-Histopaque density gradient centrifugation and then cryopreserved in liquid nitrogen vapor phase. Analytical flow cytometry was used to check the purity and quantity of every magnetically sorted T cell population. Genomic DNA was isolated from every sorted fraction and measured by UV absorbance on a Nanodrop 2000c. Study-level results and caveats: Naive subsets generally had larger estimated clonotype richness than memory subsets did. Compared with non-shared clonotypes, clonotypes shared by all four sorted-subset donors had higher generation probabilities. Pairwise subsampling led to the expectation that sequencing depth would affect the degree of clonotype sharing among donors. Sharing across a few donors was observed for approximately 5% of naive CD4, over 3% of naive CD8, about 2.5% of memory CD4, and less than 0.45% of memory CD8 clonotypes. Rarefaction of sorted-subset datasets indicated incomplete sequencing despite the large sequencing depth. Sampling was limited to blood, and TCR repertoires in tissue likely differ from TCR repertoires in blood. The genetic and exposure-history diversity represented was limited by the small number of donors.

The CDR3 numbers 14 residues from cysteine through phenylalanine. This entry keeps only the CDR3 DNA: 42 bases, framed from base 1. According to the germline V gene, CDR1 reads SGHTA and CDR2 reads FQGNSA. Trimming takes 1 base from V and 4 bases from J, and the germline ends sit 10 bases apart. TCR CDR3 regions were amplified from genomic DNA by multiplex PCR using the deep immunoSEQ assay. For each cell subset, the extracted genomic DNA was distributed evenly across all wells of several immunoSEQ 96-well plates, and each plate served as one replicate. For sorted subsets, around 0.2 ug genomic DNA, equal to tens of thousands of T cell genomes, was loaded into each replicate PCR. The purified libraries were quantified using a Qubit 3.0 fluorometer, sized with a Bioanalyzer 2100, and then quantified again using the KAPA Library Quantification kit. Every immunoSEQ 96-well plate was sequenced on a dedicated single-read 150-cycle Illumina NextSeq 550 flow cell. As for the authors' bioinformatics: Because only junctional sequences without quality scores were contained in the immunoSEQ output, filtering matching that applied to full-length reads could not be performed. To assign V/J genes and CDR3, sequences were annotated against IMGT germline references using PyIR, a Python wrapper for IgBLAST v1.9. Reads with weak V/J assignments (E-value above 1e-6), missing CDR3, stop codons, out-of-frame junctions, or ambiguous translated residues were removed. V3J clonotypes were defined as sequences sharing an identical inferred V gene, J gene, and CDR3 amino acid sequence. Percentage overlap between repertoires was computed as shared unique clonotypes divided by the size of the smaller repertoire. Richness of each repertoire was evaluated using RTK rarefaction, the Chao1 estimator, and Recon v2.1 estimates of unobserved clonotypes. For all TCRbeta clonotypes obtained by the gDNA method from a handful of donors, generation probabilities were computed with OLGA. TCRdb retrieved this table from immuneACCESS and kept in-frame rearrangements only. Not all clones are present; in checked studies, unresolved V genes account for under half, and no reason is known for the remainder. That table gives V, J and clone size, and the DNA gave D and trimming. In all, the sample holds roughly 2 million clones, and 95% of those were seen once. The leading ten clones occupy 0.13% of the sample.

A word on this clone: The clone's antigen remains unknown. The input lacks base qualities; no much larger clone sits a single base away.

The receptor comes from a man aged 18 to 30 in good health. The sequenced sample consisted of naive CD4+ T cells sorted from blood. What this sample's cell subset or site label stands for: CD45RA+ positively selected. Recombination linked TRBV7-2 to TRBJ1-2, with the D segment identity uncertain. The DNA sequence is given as TGTGCCAGCAGCTTAGGTCCACCTGGCTATGGCTACACCTTC. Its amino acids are CASSLGPPGYGYTF.